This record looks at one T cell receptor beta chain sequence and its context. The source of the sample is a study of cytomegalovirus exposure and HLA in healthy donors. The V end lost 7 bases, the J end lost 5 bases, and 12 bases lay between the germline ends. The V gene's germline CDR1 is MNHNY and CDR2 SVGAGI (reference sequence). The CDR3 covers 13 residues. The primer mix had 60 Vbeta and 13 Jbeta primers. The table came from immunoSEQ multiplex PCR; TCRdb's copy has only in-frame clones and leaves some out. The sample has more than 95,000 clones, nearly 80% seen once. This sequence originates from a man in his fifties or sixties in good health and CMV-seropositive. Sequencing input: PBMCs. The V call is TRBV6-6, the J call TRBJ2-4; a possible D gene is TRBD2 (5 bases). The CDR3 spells CASTGRRQNIQYF. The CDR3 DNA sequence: TGTGCCAGCACCGGACGGAGGCAAAACATTCAGTACTTC.